This paragraph reports one T cell receptor (beta chain). What it binds is unknown. The data belong to a study of T cells after posttransplantation cyclophosphamide. Study-wide results and caveats: After PTCy, TRB diversity resembled that of CNI/methotrexate controls. Blood and skin or GI T cell repertoires showed limited TRB overlap.

Peripheral blood was collected from the related graft donor on the marrow donation day. Between the trimmed V and J ends, which lost 5 bases and 2 bases, there was a span of 13 bases. The germline V gene has CDR1 MNHEY and CDR2 SMNVEV (reference sequence). The CDR3 is 14 amino acids. Some clones are missing from TCRdb's copy, which holds only in-frame ones; the method was immunoSEQ multiplex PCR. The table records 66,000 or so clones, over 85% of them present only once. J is TRBJ2-7 and V is TRBV27; the D is unclear. Sequenced sample: PBMCs. The TCR comes from a woman in her twenties or thirties in good health and a related stem cell transplant donor. CDR3: CASSRRAGTYEQYF. The CDR3 DNA reads as TGTGCCAGCAGTCGAAGGGCAGGAACCTACGAGCAGTACTTC.